The present T cell receptor beta chain was sequenced within a study of CD4 T cells in relation to SARS-CoV-2 and coronaviruses. At the level of the study: The HLA restriction of the shared crossreactive spike epitopes was mapped.

V lost 5 bases to trimming and J lost 6 bases, with 11 bases between them. This CDR3 region has 12 residues. Germline CDR1 and CDR2: LGHDT and YNNKEL (reference sequence). CD4+ T cells from unexposed donors were obtained before the COVID-19 pandemic (2011-2018). The cells were cultured for about 10 days before CD4+ T cells were isolated. Testing used SARS-CoV-2 S/N and four cold-coronavirus spikes on unexposed-donor CD4+ T cells, cells permitting. Data came from immunoSEQ multiplex PCR; TCRdb stores just in-frame clones and leaves some out. The data hold 15,000 to 20,000 clones, with roughly three quarters observed a single time. In regard to this clone: Its antigen remains unidentified.

The material sequenced was CD4+ T cells from PBMCs, cultured in vitro. The sequence derives from a human donor in good health. The J gene is TRBJ2-7, the V gene TRBV3-1 (or the pseudogene TRBV3-2); no reliable D call. The CDR3, as DNA: TGTGCCAGCAGCATTTTCGTTGGCGAGCAGTACTTC. It encodes CASSIFVGEQYF.